These T cell receptor beta chains were read from a single sample in a study of post-analysis software for immune sequencing data. MiXCR, applied by TCRdb to the PCR reads, yields one record per CDR3 protein. Of roughly 650,000 distinct CDR3 sequences detected, over 45% appear once; the ten largest clones hold roughly 10%. The sequencing input was blood. These receptors all come from a girl aged 2 to 9 with multiple sclerosis. Both conserved end residues are part of each CDR3. The order of the fields is D gene, J gene, V gene, clone size, CDR3 protein, CDR3 DNA. The D gene is left open where the match is weak. Expanded clones get a size class; other rows say once, few or many, or leave the size out.

d_gene: NA
j_gene: TRBJ2-3
v_gene: TRBV12-3/TRBV12-4
abundance: NA
CDR3aa: CASSPLGSGSGTDTQYF
CDR3nt: TGTGCCAGCAGTCCTTTGGGAAGCGGGTCTGGCACAGATACGCAGTATTTT

d_gene: TRBD2
j_gene: TRBJ2-1
v_gene: TRBV7-9
abundance: NA
CDR3aa: CASSWSSGLSSYNEQFF
CDR3nt: TGTGCCAGCAGCTGGTCTAGCGGACTGAGCTCCTACAATGAGCAGTTCTTC

d_gene: NA
j_gene: TRBJ2-2
v_gene: TRBV6-2/TRBV6-3
abundance: few
CDR3aa: CASSRSRRLNTGELFF
CDR3nt: TGTGCCAGCAGCCGCTCGAGACGGTTGAACACCGGGGAGCTGTTTTTT

d_gene: TRBD2
j_gene: TRBJ2-1
v_gene: TRBV6-2/TRBV6-3
abundance: few
CDR3aa: CASRGGFDEQFF
CDR3nt: TGTGCCAGCAGGGGAGGGTTCGATGAGCAGTTCTTC

d_gene: TRBD1
j_gene: TRBJ2-7
v_gene: TRBV7-2
abundance: NA
CDR3aa: CASSWTAGGSYNEQYF
CDR3nt: TGTGCCAGCAGCTGGACCGCAGGGGGATCCTACAATGAGCAGTACTTC

d_gene: NA
j_gene: TRBJ2-7
v_gene: TRBV15
abundance: NA
CDR3aa: CATGMGRYEQYF
CDR3nt: TGTGCCACCGGAATGGGAAGATACGAGCAGTACTTC

d_gene: NA
j_gene: TRBJ2-7
v_gene: TRBV6-2/TRBV6-3
abundance: once
CDR3aa: CASSYGGFSYEQYF
CDR3nt: TGTGCCAGCAGTTACGGCGGGTTCTCCTACGAGCAGTACTTC

d_gene: NA
j_gene: TRBJ2-7
v_gene: TRBV7-9
abundance: NA
CDR3aa: CASSSWGYEQYF
CDR3nt: TGTGCCAGCAGCTCCTGGGGGTACGAGCAGTACTTC

d_gene: NA
j_gene: TRBJ2-5
v_gene: TRBV4-1
abundance: NA
CDR3aa: CASSLTKAVLETQYF
CDR3nt: TGCGCCAGCAGCCTAACCAAGGCGGTCCTGGAGACCCAGTACTTC

d_gene: TRBD1
j_gene: TRBJ1-5
v_gene: TRBV6-4
abundance: NA
CDR3aa: CASRPQGGSNQPQHF
CDR3nt: TGTGCCAGCAGGCCCCAGGGGGGAAGCAATCAGCCCCAGCATTTT

d_gene: TRBD1
j_gene: TRBJ2-6
v_gene: TRBV20-1
abundance: few
CDR3aa: CSAREGTGPLGANVLTF
CDR3nt: TGCAGTGCTAGAGAGGGGACAGGACCCCTCGGGGCCAACGTCCTGACTTTC

d_gene: TRBD1
j_gene: TRBJ2-5
v_gene: TRBV5-1
abundance: NA
CDR3aa: CASSWGTVGIEEQYF
CDR3nt: TGCGCCAGCAGCTGGGGGACAGTTGGAATTGAAGAGCAGTACTTC

d_gene: NA
j_gene: TRBJ2-7
v_gene: TRBV6-5
abundance: NA
CDR3aa: CASSYQGRGPSHEQYF
CDR3nt: TGTGCCAGCAGTTACCAAGGACGGGGGCCGTCCCACGAGCAGTACTTC

d_gene: TRBD1
j_gene: TRBJ2-4
v_gene: TRBV2
abundance: NA
CDR3aa: CASSETGQRYF
CDR3nt: TGTGCCAGCAGTGAAACGGGACAGCGGTACTTC

d_gene: NA
j_gene: TRBJ2-7
v_gene: TRBV12-3/TRBV12-4
abundance: once
CDR3aa: CASRPYSGQGYEQYF
CDR3nt: TGTGCCAGCAGGCCTTACTCGGGACAAGGCTACGAGCAGTACTTC

d_gene: NA
j_gene: TRBJ1-1
v_gene: TRBV5-1
abundance: NA
CDR3aa: CASSLGVRVGANTEAFF
CDR3nt: TGCGCCAGCAGCTTGGGAGTTCGAGTAGGAGCGAACACTGAAGCTTTCTTT

d_gene: NA
j_gene: TRBJ2-5
v_gene: TRBV29-1
abundance: NA
CDR3aa: CSVRVGAFQETQYF
CDR3nt: TGCAGCGTTCGGGTAGGGGCCTTCCAAGAGACCCAGTACTTC

d_gene: TRBD2
j_gene: TRBJ2-7
v_gene: TRBV6-6
abundance: NA
CDR3aa: CASSYSTREGPEQYF
CDR3nt: TGTGCCAGCAGTTACTCGACCCGGGAGGGCCCCGAGCAGTACTTC

d_gene: NA
j_gene: TRBJ1-2
v_gene: TRBV11-2
abundance: few
CDR3aa: CASSPGTRTNYGYTF
CDR3nt: TGTGCCAGCAGCCCCGGGACACGTACTAACTATGGCTACACCTTC

d_gene: NA
j_gene: TRBJ1-1
v_gene: TRBV28
abundance: NA
CDR3aa: CASRRDPGTEAFF
CDR3nt: TGTGCCAGCAGGCGGGACCCGGGGACTGAAGCTTTCTTT

d_gene: TRBD1
j_gene: TRBJ1-1
v_gene: TRBV20-1
abundance: few
CDR3aa: CSAREGQHMNTEAFF
CDR3nt: TGCAGTGCTAGGGAGGGACAGCACATGAACACTGAAGCTTTCTTT

d_gene: NA
j_gene: TRBJ2-3
v_gene: TRBV20-1
abundance: NA
CDR3aa: CSASLTAPNTDTQYF
CDR3nt: TGCAGTGCTAGCTTGACAGCGCCCAACACAGATACGCAGTATTTT

d_gene: NA
j_gene: TRBJ2-1
v_gene: TRBV29-1
abundance: NA
CDR3aa: CSVSTYNNEQFF
CDR3nt: TGCAGCGTGTCCACTTATAACAATGAGCAGTTCTTC

d_gene: TRBD1
j_gene: TRBJ2-5
v_gene: TRBV7-2
abundance: NA
CDR3aa: CASTPVARQGTETQYF
CDR3nt: TGTGCCAGCACCCCGGTAGCCAGACAGGGAACAGAGACCCAGTACTTC

d_gene: NA
j_gene: TRBJ2-7
v_gene: TRBV21-1
abundance: once
CDR3aa: CASTDRIGQAHSYEQYF
CDR3nt: TGTGCCAGCACGGACCGAATTGGACAGGCCCACTCCTACGAGCAGTACTTC

d_gene: NA
j_gene: TRBJ2-5
v_gene: TRBV7-9
abundance: few
CDR3aa: CASSRGHHTQETQYF
CDR3nt: TGTGCCAGCAGCCGGGGACACCACACTCAAGAGACCCAGTACTTC

d_gene: NA
j_gene: TRBJ1-1
v_gene: TRBV5-6
abundance: NA
CDR3aa: CASRPAGMNTEAFF
CDR3nt: TGTGCCAGCAGACCGGCAGGGATGAACACTGAAGCTTTCTTT

d_gene: NA
j_gene: TRBJ2-3
v_gene: TRBV20-1
abundance: NA
CDR3aa: CSARTGPSTDTQYF
CDR3nt: TGCAGTGCTAGAACCGGCCCTAGCACAGATACGCAGTATTTT

d_gene: NA
j_gene: TRBJ2-3
v_gene: TRBV29-1
abundance: few
CDR3aa: CSVAEASTDTQYF
CDR3nt: TGCAGCGTTGCTGAAGCTAGCACAGATACGCAGTATTTT